This is a list of T cell receptor beta chains from one sample in a study of tissue T cells after allogeneic stem cell transplantation. This table comes from immunoSEQ multiplex PCR, and its TCRdb copy is limited to in-frame clones, with some not included. This table has about 2,500 clones, approximately 70% appearing once. Sequenced here: colon tissue, sampled at autopsy. The source of these receptors is a male patient of 60 years or more with steroid-refractory graft-versus-host disease after an allogeneic stem cell transplant. Among the T cells, some may be from the graft donor. CDR3s include the opening cysteine and the closing phenylalanine or tryptophan. Fields, in order: clone size, V gene, J gene, CDR3 length, D gene, CDR3 protein, CDR3 DNA. D genes are given only for firm matches. The size field is filled for only some rows; it gives once, few, many or a size class.

-	TRBV5-1	TRBJ2-3	14	-	CASSTTSRADTQYF	TGCGCCAGCAGCACCACGTCCAGGGCCGATACGCAGTATTTT
-	TRBV5-6	TRBJ2-7	15	TRBD1	CASSPFPGQGYEQYF	TGTGCCAGCAGCCCTTTCCCGGGACAGGGGTACGAGCAGTACTTC
-	TRBV3-1/TRBV3-2	TRBJ1-5	13	-	CASSQGRDQPQHF	TGTGCCAGCAGCCAGGGCAGGGATCAGCCCCAGCATTTT
-	TRBV3-1/TRBV3-2	TRBJ1-2	14	TRBD1	CASSPLPQGNGYTF	TGTGCCAGCAGCCCCCTACCACAGGGGAATGGCTACACCTTC
-	TRBV9	TRBJ1-3	16	-	CASSPRPEDRGNTIYF	TGTGCCAGCAGCCCCCGGCCGGAGGATAGAGGAAACACCATATATTTT
few	TRBV2	TRBJ1-1	14	-	CASSVSRRDTEAFF	TGTGCCAGCAGTGTTTCCAGGAGAGACACTGAAGCTTTCTTT
-	TRBV5-8	TRBJ2-7	13	-	CASSLPSVYEQYF	TGTGCCAGCAGCTTGCCATCCGTATACGAGCAGTACTTC
-	TRBV2	TRBJ1-4	14	TRBD1	CASSEEGGDEKLFF	TGTGCCAGCAGTGAGGAAGGGGGCGATGAAAAACTGTTTTTT
-	TRBV7-8	TRBJ1-1	15	-	CASSGGARMNTEAFF	TGTGCCAGCTCTGGAGGAGCCCGGATGAACACTGAAGCTTTCTTT
-	TRBV10-3	TRBJ1-2	13	TRBD1	CATGMDRGYGYTF	TGTGCCACCGGTATGGACAGGGGCTATGGCTACACCTTC
-	TRBV3-1/TRBV3-2	TRBJ2-7	16	-	CASSQESASYSYEQYF	TGTGCCAGCAGCCAAGAATCCGCTAGCTACTCCTACGAGCAGTACTTC
once	TRBV5-4	TRBJ1-2	11	-	CASSLEYGYTF	TGTGCCAGCAGCTTGGAATATGGCTACACCTTC
-	TRBV12-3/TRBV12-4	TRBJ1-2	13	-	CASSNTGLGGYTF	TGTGCCAGCAGTAACACAGGGTTGGGAGGCTACACCTTC
few	TRBV30	TRBJ1-6	13	TRBD1	CAWSETGDSPLHF	TGTGCCTGGAGTGAAACAGGGGACTCACCCCTCCACTTT
-	TRBV7-3	TRBJ2-3	14	-	CASSLIGATDTQYF	TGTGCCAGCAGCTTAATAGGGGCCACAGATACGCAGTATTTT
-	TRBV5-4	TRBJ1-2	14	-	CASSSATTDNGYTF	TGTGCCAGCAGCTCAGCCACAACAGATAATGGCTACACCTTC
-	TRBV15	TRBJ1-4	15	TRBD1	CATSIDRGPNEKLFF	TGTGCCACCAGTATCGACAGGGGGCCTAATGAAAAACTGTTTTTT
-	TRBV28	TRBJ2-7	12	TRBD1	CASRDSNYEQYF	TGTGCCAGCCGGGACAGCAACTACGAGCAGTACTTC